A single sample is the source of the 14 T cell receptor beta chains below, sequenced in a study of blood T cells in healthy people across ages (dated by TCRdb to about 2015). Library preparation was by 5' RACE. The second PCR ran for about 7 to 11 cycles and used a J-beta primer mix along with a sample-barcoded 5' primer. The public reads were reanalyzed by TCRdb: fastp trimming at Q25, MiXCR alignment, in-frame beta chains only. Each entry merges the rows of one CDR3 protein and shows their most common DNA and genes. The sample table shows roughly 1.9 million distinct CDR3 sequences, and about 39% are seen once. The top ten constitute approximately 22% of the sample. Input material: blood. The receptors were sampled from a human donor in good health.

V is TRBV20-1 and J is TRBJ2-3, with D tentatively TRBD2 (6 bases). Germline V gives CDR1 DFQATT, CDR2 SNEGSKA (reference sequence). V lost 4 bases and J 4 bases, leaving 15 bases between the germline ends. The CDR3 length is 14 residues. The CDR3 here is CSATTGERADTQYF. The CDR3 bases are TGCAGTGCTACCACGGGGGAGAGGGCAGATACGCAGTATTTT.

This clonotype was counted a few times. The V gene is TRBV7-2, the J gene TRBJ2-7; 9 bases are shared with TRBD2. Germline-derived CDR1 and CDR2 are SGHTA and FQGNSA. This CDR3 contains 15 residues. J was trimmed by 4 bases and V by 1 base; bases with no gene match: 5. The CDR3: CASSLVGSGGYEQYF. CDR3 DNA sequence: TGTGCCAGCAGCTTAGTCGGTAGCGGGGGATACGAGCAGTACTTC.

This chain uses TRBV12-3 or TRBV12-4 with TRBJ2-3; the D is unclear. Between the trimmed V and J ends, which lost 6 bases and 0 bases, there was a span of 10 bases. The CDR3 has 14 amino acids. This CDR3 reads CASSTYSSTDTQYF. As DNA, the CDR3 is TGTGCCAGCAGCACCTACAGCAGCACAGATACGCAGTATTTT.

This clonotype was picked up one time. The chain is built from TRBV5-1 and TRBJ2-3, with no clear D. This CDR3 comprises 15 residues. Germline values: CDR1 SGHRS, CDR2 YFSETQ. Trimming removed 7 bases from V and 2 bases from J, with 17 bases in between. CDR3 bases: TGCGCCAGCTATAGGTCCTACCCTTCCACAGATACGCAGTATTTT. Translated, it gives CASYRSYPSTDTQYF.

This clonotype showed up just once. This chain uses TRBV19 with TRBJ1-6; TRBD1 agrees at 9 bases. CDR1 and CDR2 from the germline V gene are LNHDA and SQIVND (reference sequence). With V trimmed by 5 bases and J by 6 bases, 11 bases remained unmatched. The CDR3 totals 17 residues. CDR3 loop: CASSDQQGAKSNSPLHF. The CDR3, as DNA: TGTGCCAGTAGTGACCAACAGGGGGCGAAAAGTAATTCACCCCTCCACTTT.

The rearrangement joins TRBV7-9 to TRBJ2-3, with D unclear. The CDR3 is 17 amino acids. V lost 5 bases and J 6 bases, leaving 24 bases between the germline ends. Germline CDR1 reads SEHNR; CDR2 reads FQNEAQ (reference sequence). CDR3 protein: CASSITTTQNPSDTQYF. The CDR3 DNA reads as TGTGCCAGCAGCATAACGACGACCCAAAACCCGAGCGATACGCAGTATTTT.

About this clonotype: An end of the junction does not agree with germline; a read error may underlie this. V is TRBV13 and J is TRBJ1-5, with 7 bases matching TRBD1. In germline, CDR1 is PRHDT, CDR2 FYEKMQ (reference sequence). The CDR3 has 15 residues. The CDR3 DNA is TGCGCCAGCAGCTTAAAGGGACAGCTCGATCAGCCCCAGCATTTT. It encodes CASSLKGQLDQPQHF.

The chain joins TRBV5-1 to TRBJ1-1; possibly TRBD1 for D (6 bases). The V and J ends lost 4 bases and 11 bases respectively, with 15 bases between them. The CDR3 has 12 residues. Germline V gene lookup returns CDR1 SGHRS and CDR2 YFSETQ. This CDR3 reads CASSQTEGGAFF. DNA of the CDR3: TGCGCCAGCAGCCAGACAGAGGGGGGGGCTTTCTTT.

V and J are TRBV2 and TRBJ1-2, with TRBD1 identical over 8 bases. CDR3 size: 16 residues. Germline V gene data show CDR1 as SNHLY and CDR2 as FYNNEI. V gave up 4 bases and J gave up 5 bases; unmatched junction bases: 12. CDR3 sequence: CASSGTGMGRSYGYTF. The CDR3, as DNA: TGTGCCAGCAGTGGGACAGGGATGGGTCGGTCGTATGGCTACACCTTC.

This clonotype was seen only a few times. The chain has TRBV12-3 or TRBV12-4 and TRBJ2-2; 7 positions agree with TRBD1. The V segment lost 7 bases and the J segment 7 bases; nucleotides outside the gene matches: 9. The CDR3 has 14 amino acids. The CDR3 DNA is TGTGCCAGCACTCGACAGGGTTCCGGCGGGGAGCTGTTTTTT. Translating gives CASTRQGSGGELFF.

This clonotype showed up just a few times. This rearrangement joins TRBV6-2 or TRBV6-3 to TRBJ2-7, with 7 bases identical to TRBD2. CDR3 length: 15 amino acids. The trim removed 0 bases at V and 2 bases at J, leaving 4 bases unmatched. Germline loops: CDR1 MNHEY, CDR2 SVGEGT. The CDR3 nucleotides read TGTGCCAGCAGTTACTCGTCAGGGACTACCTACGAGCAGTACTTC. Translated: CASSYSSGTTYEQYF.

This clonotype came up a few times. V and J are TRBV20-1 and TRBJ1-1; D is perhaps TRBD1 (6 bases). Trimming shortened V by 7 bases and J by 10 bases, and 22 bases separated the two germline ends. Germline CDR1 DFQATT, CDR2 SNEGSKA (reference sequence). This CDR3 has 13 amino acids. CDR3 residues: CSVHRTGRSVAFF. CDR3 nucleotides: TGCAGTGTCCATAGAACAGGGAGGTCGGTAGCTTTCTTT.

The gene calls are TRBV9 and TRBJ2-5, with D maybe TRBD2 (5 bases). This CDR3 has 14 residues. Germline V gene sequence: CDR1 SGDLS, CDR2 YYNGEE. V was cut by 0 bases and J by 5 bases, with 11 bases left in between. DNA for the CDR3: TGTGCCAGCAGCGTAGACGGCGGGTTGGAGACCCAGTACTTC. Its translation: CASSVDGGLETQYF.

The chain combines TRBV6-4 with TRBJ2-3; possibly TRBD1 for D (6 bases). The CDR3 contains 14 residues. Trimming took 3 bases from V and 1 from J, leaving 8 bases between them. Germline CDR1 and CDR2: MRHNA and SNTAGT. The CDR3 protein is CASSEQGGTDTQYF. CDR3 DNA sequence: TGTGCCAGCAGTGAACAGGGCGGCACAGATACGCAGTATTTT.